One and the same sample provided the 31 T cell receptor beta chains below, sequenced in a study of blood T cells in healthy people across ages. Next came a second PCR, run for about 7 to 11 cycles, which used a sample-barcoded 5' primer along with a J-beta primer mix. MiXCR, run by TCRdb on the 5' RACE reads, gives a single entry per CDR3 protein. The sample includes 550,000 to 750,000 distinct CDR3 sequences, around a fifth of them seen just once. The sequencing sample was made of blood. These receptors originate from a man aged 65 to 85 in good health.

CDR3 loop: CASFLGGQGNTEAFF. DNA of the CDR3: TGCGCCAGCTTTTTGGGTGGACAGGGGAACACTGAAGCTTTCTTT. The V gene is TRBV5-1, the J gene TRBJ1-1; 8 bases are shared with TRBD1. Germline V CDR1 and CDR2: SGHRS, YFSETQ. V lost 7 bases and J lost 1; bases outside the gene matches: 9. There are 15 residues in the CDR3.

The V and J genes are TRBV3-1 and TRBJ2-5; no reliable D call. The DNA end lines up better with TRBJ2-7; the J call may be wrong. The CDR3 contains 13 residues. In germline, CDR1 is LGHDT, CDR2 YNNKEL (reference sequence). The CDR3 sequence: CASSQDVTYEQYF. For the CDR3, the DNA is TGTGCCAGCAGCCAAGACGTGACCTACGAGCAGTACTTC.

This clonotype showed up just a few times. V usage is TRBV28 and J usage is TRBJ2-7, with D maybe TRBD2 (6 bases). The CDR3 runs to 15 residues. V shed 7 bases and J shed 0 bases, with 16 bases lying between them. Germline V gives CDR1 MDHEN, CDR2 SYDVKM. The CDR3 nucleotides are TGTGCCAGCACCTTTGGAGGGTCCCGCTCCTACGAGCAGTACTTC. Its protein product is CASTFGGSRSYEQYF.

The CDR3 sequence is CASSSRQGASNEKLFF. The DNA for the CDR3 is TGTGCCAGCAGTTCCAGACAGGGGGCTTCTAATGAAAAACTGTTTTTT. The chain combines TRBV28 with TRBJ1-4, with 10 nucleotides matching TRBD1. Germline V CDR1 and CDR2: MDHEN, SYDVKM. The CDR3 is 16 amino acids. Trimming removed 4 bases from V and 3 bases from J; junction bases left unmatched: 5.

This clonotype was detected a few times. The chain joins TRBV24-1 to TRBJ2-2, with a weak D call TRBD1 (7 bases). V lost 0 bases and J lost 2, with 12 bases in between. Germline lookup yields CDR1 KGHDR and CDR2 SFDVKD. CDR3 length: 17 amino acids. The CDR3 loop is CATSDLLEGANTGELFF. The DNA for the CDR3 is TGTGCCACCAGTGATTTGCTGGAGGGGGCAAACACCGGGGAGCTGTTTTTT.

The sample holds a few counts of this clonotype. The rearrangement uses TRBV28 and TRBJ2-1; the D gene could be TRBD1 or TRBD2 (5 bases each). Matching the DNA end better, TRBJ2-7 makes the J call doubtful. The CDR3 spans 14 residues. Germline CDR1 reads MDHEN; CDR2 reads SYDVKM. DNA for the CDR3: TGTGCCAGCACGGAAAGGGGACCCTTCTACGAGCAGTACTTC. This translates into CASTERGPFYEQYF.

The V and J genes are TRBV19 and TRBJ2-6; possibly TRBD2 for D (6 bases). Trimming took 5 bases from V and 6 from J, leaving 11 bases between them. Germline CDR1 is LNHDA and CDR2 is SQIVND (reference sequence). CDR3 length: 14 amino acids. CDR3 sequence: CASSPGLSANVLTF. For the CDR3, the DNA is TGTGCCAGTAGTCCGGGACTTTCGGCCAACGTCCTGACTTTC.

This clonotype was counted only a few times. CDR3 sequence (DNA): TGCAGCCTGTTAGGGACAGGGTTCCAAGAGACCCAGTACTTC. The encoded protein is CSLLGTGFQETQYF. The chain uses TRBV29-1 and TRBJ2-5; 9 bases align to TRBD1. J gave up 1 base and V 8 bases, and 8 bases lay outside the gene matches. Looked up from germline, CDR1 is SQVTM and CDR2 is ANQGSEA. This CDR3 has 14 residues.

The chain carries TRBV5-1 and TRBJ2-3; TRBD2 matches at 11 bases. CDR1 is SGHRS, CDR2 YFSETQ, per germline. This CDR3 is built from 16 residues. With V trimmed by 4 bases and J by 0 bases, 4 bases remained unmatched. The CDR3 protein is CASSGRLAGSTDTQYF. The CDR3 nucleotides are TGCGCCAGCAGCGGAAGACTAGCGGGGAGCACAGATACGCAGTATTTT.

V is TRBV7-2 and J is TRBJ2-7, with 11 bases that match TRBD2. The CDR3 has 13 amino acids. The junction had 3 bases not matched to a gene; V was cut back by 5 bases and J by 6 bases. Germline CDR1 is SGHTA and CDR2 is FQGNSA. CDR3 sequence: CASSPTSGGEQYF. CDR3 coding DNA: TGTGCCAGCAGCCCCACTAGCGGGGGCGAGCAGTACTTC.

Worth noting for this clonotype: Likely a read error: the CDR3 ends without its conserved phenylalanine or tryptophan. V usage is TRBV7-2 and J usage is TRBJ1-1, with a possible D match to TRBD1 (5 bases). CDR1 and CDR2 (germline): SGHTA, FQGNSA. V was pared by 5 bases and J by 5 bases, with 15 bases between. The CDR3 sequence is 14 residues long. In nucleotides, the CDR3 is TGTGCCAGCAGCCAGGGACGCCGACGTACTGAAGCTTTCCTT. Protein product: CASSQGRRRTEAFL.

The chain is built from TRBV9 and TRBJ2-1; 7 bases match TRBD1. With 2 bases clipped from V and 13 bases from J, the junction kept 12 bases outside the gene matches. The CDR3 extends over 14 amino acids. The germline V gene encodes CDR1 SGDLS and CDR2 YYNGEE. The CDR3 region has the DNA TGTGCCAGCAGCGTGAGGTTAAGAGACAGGGCCCAGTTCTTC. It translates to CASSVRLRDRAQFF.

The chain carries TRBV7-9 and TRBJ1-4; D unresolved. The CDR3 totals 14 residues. Trimming removed 2 bases at V and 7 bases at J, with 11 bases between. Germline V gene data show CDR1 as SEHNR and CDR2 as FQNEAQ (reference sequence). The chain's CDR3 is CASSLSTVSEKLFF. The CDR3 region has the DNA TGTGCCAGCAGCTTAAGCACAGTTAGTGAAAAACTGTTTTTT.

This clonotype was picked up many times. The V gene is TRBV5-1, the J gene TRBJ2-7; no clear D gene. Germline V gives CDR1 SGHRS, CDR2 YFSETQ. V was cut by 2 bases and J by 5 bases, with 8 bases left in between. This CDR3 comprises 12 residues. Here the CDR3 DNA reads TGCGCCAGCAGCTTCGGCCGTAACGAGCAGTACTTC. Protein: CASSFGRNEQYF. The variable domain in full, with the rest retrieved from reference TRBV5-1 and TRBJ2-7, is KAGVTQTPRYLIKTRGQQVTLSCSPISGHRSVSWYQQTPGQGLQFLFEYFSETQRNKGNFPGRFSGRQFSNSRSEMNVSTLELGDSALYLCASSFGRNEQYFGPGTRLTVT.

This chain joins TRBV15 and TRBJ2-4; a weak D match, TRBD1 (5 bases). This CDR3 contains 15 residues. Germline assignment: CDR1 LNHNV and CDR2 YYDKDF (reference sequence). Trimming left V 4 bases short and J 6 bases short, with 16 bases between. This CDR3 is CATSMERLQGNIQYF. The CDR3 coding sequence is TGTGCCACCAGCATGGAGAGGTTGCAGGGAAACATTCAGTACTTC.

This clonotype was recorded at least ten times. The CDR3 loop reads CASSQRIQGANNEQFF. CDR3 sequence (DNA): TGCGCCAGCAGCCAAAGGATCCAGGGGGCGAACAATGAGCAGTTCTTC. The chain has TRBV4-3 and TRBJ2-1; TRBD1 matches 8 bases. CDR3 length: 16 amino acids. Germline CDR1 and CDR2: LGHNA and YSLEER. The V and J ends lost 2 bases and 5 bases, in that order; junction bases with no gene match: 8.

The V gene is TRBV7-2, the J gene TRBJ2-7, with 8 bases that match TRBD2. The CDR3 length is 15 residues. Germline-derived CDR1 and CDR2 are SGHTA and FQGNSA. With V trimmed by 5 bases and J by 5 bases, 11 bases remained unmatched. The CDR3 is CASSQLADPVHEQYF. The CDR3 DNA is TGTGCCAGCAGCCAACTAGCGGATCCTGTACACGAGCAGTACTTC. The full variable domain, in which reference TRBV7-2 and TRBJ2-7 provide the parts outside the CDR3, is GAGVSQSPSNKVTEKGKDVELRCDPISGHTALYWYRQSLGQGLEFLIYFQGNSAPDKSGLPSDRFSAERTGGSVSTLTIQRTQQEDSAVYLCASSQLADPVHEQYFGPGTRLTVT.

In its sample, this clonotype was seen a few times. V and J are TRBV2 and TRBJ2-3; 8 bases fit TRBD1. From germline, CDR1 is SNHLY and CDR2 FYNNEI. The V and J ends lost 4 bases and 2 bases, in that order; junction bases with no gene match: 5. CDR3 length: 15 amino acids. The CDR3 is CASSADRATTDTQYF. CDR3 sequence (DNA): TGTGCCAGCAGTGCGGACAGGGCCACCACAGATACGCAGTATTTT.

This chain links TRBV5-1 with TRBJ2-2, with TRBD1 matching over 7 bases. V lost 5 bases to trimming and J lost 4 bases; unmatched junction nucleotides: 8. This CDR3 region has 15 residues. CDR1 is SGHRS, CDR2 YFSETQ, per germline. This chain's CDR3 is CASRSRDSFTGELFF. DNA of the CDR3: TGCGCCAGCAGGTCTCGGGACAGCTTCACCGGGGAGCTGTTTTTT.

This clonotype was observed a handful of times. The chain links TRBV15 to TRBJ2-5; D gene unclear. The V gene's germline CDR1 is LNHNV and CDR2 YYDKDF (reference sequence). The CDR3 sequence is 14 residues long. V was shortened by 1 base and J by 2 bases, with 8 bases between the two germline ends. The CDR3 DNA is TGTGCCACCAGCAGAGGCCAACAGCAAGAGACCCAGTACTTC. This encodes CATSRGQQQETQYF.

This clonotype was seen a few times. V usage is TRBV19 and J usage is TRBJ2-4, with TRBD2 identical over 11 bases. The CDR3 loop spans 15 amino acids. Germline CDR1 LNHDA, CDR2 SQIVND (reference sequence). With 3 bases clipped from V and 8 bases from J, the junction kept 6 bases outside the gene matches. The CDR3: CASSISSGRRDIQYF. Written as DNA, the CDR3 is TGTGCCAGTAGTATTTCTAGCGGGAGGAGGGACATTCAGTACTTC.

This rearrangement joins TRBV18 to TRBJ1-5; no definite D call. The germline V gene has CDR1 KGHSH and CDR2 LQKENI. The CDR3 length is 13 residues. V was shortened by 4 bases and J by 4 bases, with 8 bases between the two germline ends. The DNA for the CDR3 is TGTGCCAGCTCACGGTCAGAGAATCAGCCCCAGCATTTT. Protein product: CASSRSENQPQHF.

The chain couples TRBV29-1 to TRBJ2-7; tentatively, D is TRBD2 (6 bases). Per the germline V gene, CDR1 is SQVTM and CDR2 is ANQGSEA. This CDR3 region has 11 residues. Deletions cut 6 bases from V and 3 bases from J, with 9 bases between. CDR3 sequence (DNA): TGCAGCGTCCAGACTAGCTACGAGCAGTACTTC. This codes for CSVQTSYEQYF.

The chain links TRBV21-1 to TRBJ2-5; TRBD1 reflects the table's D call only, with no check against the DNA. The J call is in doubt because the DNA end fits TRBJ2-1 better. TRBV21-1 is annotated as a pseudogene. The CDR3 length is 13 residues. CDR3: CASVTGGRNEQFF. DNA for the CDR3: TGTGCCAGCGTAACAGGGGGCCGGAATGAGCAGTTCTTC.

The chain has TRBV24-1 and TRBJ2-5, with D possibly matching TRBD2 (6 bases). The CDR3 runs 14 residues. Germline V lookup: CDR1 KGHDR, CDR2 SFDVKD. V lost 1 base and J lost 3, with 8 bases in between. CDR3 amino acids: CATSDFSGEETQYF. In nucleotides, the CDR3 is TGTGCCACCAGTGATTTTAGCGGAGAAGAGACCCAGTACTTC.

This chain uses TRBV7-9 with TRBJ1-1; 8 bases are shared with TRBD1. The CDR3 totals 15 residues. V was clipped by 5 bases and J by 4 bases; unmatched bases: 9. Germline V lookup: CDR1 SEHNR, CDR2 FQNEAQ (reference sequence). The CDR3 loop reads CASSDKQGGATEAFF. Here the CDR3 DNA reads TGTGCCAGCAGCGATAAACAGGGGGGTGCCACTGAAGCTTTCTTT.

J is TRBJ2-1 and V is TRBV6-6, with TRBD2 matching 7 bases. J gave up 7 bases and V 3 bases, and 9 bases lay outside the gene matches. CDR3 length: 15 amino acids. The germline V gene has CDR1 MNHNY and CDR2 SVGAGI (reference sequence). The CDR3 loop reads CASSYLGRAGNEQFF. DNA for the CDR3: TGTGCCAGCAGTTATTTAGGGAGGGCAGGGAATGAGCAGTTCTTC.

V and J are TRBV19 and TRBJ2-5; 11 nucleotides agree with TRBD1. The J call may be wrong; the DNA end is better matched by TRBJ2-1. Germline assignment: CDR1 LNHDA and CDR2 SQIVND (reference sequence). This CDR3 comprises 16 residues. The CDR3 protein is CASSIDGQGAVGEQFF. The CDR3, as DNA: TGTGCCAGTAGTATAGATGGACAGGGGGCGGTCGGTGAGCAGTTCTTC.

The sample holds a few counts of this clonotype. This chain connects TRBV5-1 to TRBJ2-7; D unclear. Germline CDR1 SGHRS, CDR2 YFSETQ. Trimming removed 4 bases at V and 3 bases at J, with 11 bases between. The CDR3 consists of 13 residues. Written as DNA, the CDR3 is TGCGCCAGCAGCGTTCAGACAAACTACGAGCAGTACTTC. It yields the protein CASSVQTNYEQYF.

Only a few counts were recorded for this clonotype. The CDR3 spells CASSHNTGELFF. The CDR3 bases are TGCGCCAGCAGCCATAACACCGGGGAGCTGTTTTTT. The chain joins TRBV5-1 to TRBJ2-2; D is unclear. The length of the CDR3 is 12 residues. The V end lost 4 bases, the J end lost 2 bases, and 3 bases lay between the germline ends. In germline, CDR1 is SGHRS, CDR2 YFSETQ. Complete variable domain (other parts from reference TRBV5-1 and TRBJ2-2): KAGVTQTPRYLIKTRGQQVTLSCSPISGHRSVSWYQQTPGQGLQFLFEYFSETQRNKGNFPGRFSGRQFSNSRSEMNVSTLELGDSALYLCASSHNTGELFFGEGSRLTVL.

The rearrangement uses TRBV3-1 and TRBJ2-7; 9 nucleotides agree with TRBD1. The V gene's germline CDR1 is LGHDT and CDR2 YNNKEL (reference sequence). The CDR3 has 16 amino acids. V shed 2 bases and J 4 bases; nucleotides not matched to a gene: 9. CDR3 sequence (DNA): TGTGCCAGCAGCCAAAACCCAGGACAGGGGTCTTACGAGCAGTACTTC. Its translation: CASSQNPGQGSYEQYF.